This TCR beta chain was sequenced for a study of identifying expanded T cells in peripheral blood. Study-level points and caveats: Variance in clone template counts between approximately 2-week samples significantly increased with total template count across all healthy donors.

V was pared by 7 bases and J by 2 bases, with 8 bases of the junction left unmatched. The CDR3 sequence is 14 residues long. CDR1 and CDR2 from the germline V gene are SGHTS and YDEGEE. Here immunoSEQ multiplex PCR was the method, and the copy in TCRdb shows in-frame clones only, minus some. The sample records about 80,000 clones, 84% being singletons. No infections or other immune events were documented during collection. Turning to this clone: Its antigen remains unidentified.

This clonotype was obtained from a person aged 18 to 70 in good health. The sample comprised blood. The chain links TRBV5-8 to TRBJ2-7, with 8 nucleotides matching TRBD2. The CDR3 DNA reads as TGTGCCAGCCTGAGGGCGGGAGGAACCTACGAGCAGTACTTC. Its translation: CASLRAGGTYEQYF.